This record covers a single TCR beta chain. What it recognizes is unknown. This sample is drawn from a study of shared clonotypes between healthy human individuals. Only Caucasian adults living in Nashville, Tennessee served as donors. Overall study findings and caveats: Naive subsets, compared against memory subsets, generally had larger estimated richness values. The naive CD4 repertoires of a handful of donors were compared, and around 4.7% of clonotypes were shared.

Some 27,000 T cell genomes, or roughly 200 ng DNA, went into the sorted-subset replicate PCRs. Repertoires were generated with immunoSEQ multiplex PCR, while TCRdb's copy carries only in-frame clones and drops some. The sample includes approximately 1,000,000 clones, approximately 78% of them seen just once. In germline, CDR1 is SGHRS, CDR2 YFSETQ. CDR3 length: 15 amino acids. Trimming at V came to 2 bases and at J to 2 bases, leaving 3 bases not matched to a gene. The rearrangement links TRBV5-1 to TRBJ2-5; 10 bases match TRBD1. The TCR originated in a young man in good health. Some clones in this sample may be carry-over from other donors' samples. Sequencing was carried out using memory CD4+ T cells from PBMCs. Subset noted: CD45RA-negative fraction. The CDR3 DNA reads TGCGCCAGCAGCTTCACGGGACAGGGGCAAGAGACCCAGTACTTC. This sequence encodes CASSFTGQGQETQYF.